This TCR beta chain is from a study of blood T cell repertoires in COVID-19. On the study more broadly: PBMCs, B-cell-depleted T cells, or T cells were the source of the cDNA or gDNA that made up the material.

Methods used by the authors: The assay estimated nucleated cells by amplifying reference gene primers. Generated by immunoSEQ multiplex PCR, the TCRdb table keeps only in-frame clones and is missing some. The DNA gave D and trimming, while V, J and clone size come from that table. Seen here are about 150,000 clones, approximately 79% observed once, and the top ten hold around 8.7%. Germline V gives CDR1 GTSNPN, CDR2 SVGIG (reference sequence). There are 13 residues in the CDR3. V was clipped by 0 bases and J by 3 bases; unmatched bases: 0. This chain uses TRBV30 with TRBJ1-1; 8 nucleotides line up with TRBD1. This receptor was obtained from a man in his forties or fifties with active or convalescent COVID-19. Specimen: peripheral blood. DNA of the CDR3: TGTGCCTGGAGTGTACAGGGGGACACTGAAGCTTTCTTT. The encoded protein is CAWSVQGDTEAFF.